These 8 T cell receptor beta chains were sequenced from one sample in a study of healthy donors' naive CD4 and CD8 T cells. A linear amplification protocol produced the TCR libraries from 500 ng of total RNA. TCRdb re-derived calls from the reads in MiXCR, one entry per CDR3 protein. The table lists 150,000 to 200,000 distinct CDR3 sequences, 65% to 80% of them singletons. Material for sequencing was naive CD4+ and CD8+ T cells sorted from blood, pooled from several donors. Source of these receptors: a pool of human donors in good health; the sample pools cells from several healthy donors.

The chain recombines TRBV27 with TRBJ1-2; D call uncertain. CDR1 MNHEY and CDR2 SMNVEV come from the germline V gene (reference sequence). This CDR3 is built from 14 residues. Trimming cost V 6 bases and J 5 bases, with 16 bases left between them. The CDR3 loop reads CASSQHRASYGYTF. The CDR3 DNA follows: TGTGCCAGCAGCCAACACCGGGCCTCTTATGGCTACACCTTC.

The V and J genes are TRBV7-9 and TRBJ2-5, with TRBD1 as a possible D gene (5 bases). The germline CDR1 and CDR2 sequences are SEHNR and FQNEAQ (reference sequence). The CDR3 spans 15 residues. V gave up 4 bases and J gave up 0 bases, with 12 bases separating them. The CDR3 loop reads CASSSVVRDQETQYF. The CDR3, as DNA: TGTGCCAGCAGCTCTGTTGTCAGGGACCAAGAGACCCAGTACTTC.

The chain carries TRBV6-2 or TRBV6-3 and TRBJ2-1; 7 nucleotides line up with TRBD1. The junction had 11 bases not matched to a gene; V was cut back by 5 bases and J by 10 bases. Looked up from germline, CDR1 is MNHEY and CDR2 is SVGEGT. CDR3 length: 14 residues. This chain's CDR3 is CASSDRSRGIEQFF. The CDR3 bases are TGTGCCAGCAGTGACAGGTCCAGGGGGATCGAGCAGTTCTTC.

V gene TRBV4-2 combines with J gene TRBJ2-7; TRBD1 is a possible D gene (5 bases). The V end was cut by 0 bases, the J end by 4 bases, with 13 bases between. Germline V CDR1 and CDR2: LGHNA, YNFKEQ. The CDR3 is 15 residues long. The CDR3 here is CASSQDGSAGYEQYF. Written as DNA, the CDR3 is TGTGCCAGCAGCCAAGATGGGTCGGCAGGGTACGAGCAGTACTTC.

V and J are TRBV6-5 and TRBJ2-4; no definite D call. Germline CDR1 MNHEY, CDR2 SVGAGI. The V and J ends lost 0 bases and 7 bases respectively, with 10 bases between them. The CDR3 covers 14 residues. The CDR3 bases are TGTGCCAGCAGTTACTCGGACGCGGCCAACATTCAGTACTTC. Amino acid sequence: CASSYSDAANIQYF.

This rearrangement joins TRBV6-5 to TRBJ2-3, with 9 positions matching TRBD1. V shed 5 bases and J 3 bases; nucleotides not matched to a gene: 6. CDR3 length: 15 residues. Germline values: CDR1 MNHEY, CDR2 SVGAGI. The CDR3 DNA sequence: TGTGCCAGCAGTCAAGGGACAGGGCGGACAGATACGCAGTATTTT. Residues: CASSQGTGRTDTQYF.

The chain has TRBV29-1 and TRBJ2-1; TRBD2 matches at 10 bases. Trimming removed 3 bases from V and 10 bases from J; junction bases left unmatched: 9. The CDR3 consists of 14 residues. Germline CDR1 and CDR2: SQVTM and ANQGSEA. CDR3 protein: CSVELTLAGAEQFF. CDR3 in DNA: TGCAGCGTTGAGTTGACCCTAGCGGGAGCGGAGCAGTTCTTC.

The chain joins TRBV19 to TRBJ2-7; D perhaps matches TRBD1 (6 bases). Trimming took 5 bases from V and 0 from J, leaving 14 bases between them. Germline lookup yields CDR1 LNHDA and CDR2 SQIVND (reference sequence). The CDR3 has 15 residues. The CDR3 region is CASSPDRLHSYEQYF. As DNA, the CDR3 is TGTGCCAGTAGTCCCGACAGGCTCCACTCCTACGAGCAGTACTTC.